These 25 T cell receptor beta chains share one sample of origin, sequenced in a study of blood T cell repertoires in COVID-19 (TCRdb year 2020). Library preparation was by the immunoSEQ multiplex PCR assay. The table was pulled from immuneACCESS by TCRdb, which kept in-frame rearrangements only. Such tables lose some clones; where checked, under half of the loss comes from unresolved V genes, and the rest has no known cause. Within this sample are fewer than 200,000 clones, with more than 80% of them counted one time only. The ten largest clones capture around 10% of the sample. The sequencing input was peripheral blood. The receptors shown here come from a woman at least 80 years old with COVID-19, enrolled during active disease.

The rearrangement links TRBV7-9 to TRBJ2-3; 10 nucleotides line up with TRBD2. V dropped 4 bases and J dropped 6; count of bases not matched to a gene: 19. The CDR3 is made up of 19 amino acids. CDR1 and CDR2 (germline): SEHNR, FQNEAQ (reference sequence). The chain's CDR3 is CASSSPSRASGSGGDTQYF. The CDR3 nucleotides are TGTGCCAGCAGCTCCCCGTCTCGGGCTAGCGGGAGTGGAGGGGATACGCAGTATTTT.

Only a few counts were recorded for this clone. CDR3 DNA: TGTGCCAGCAGCCCCACCTTCGGGGGAGGGCCAGGCTATGGCTACACCTTC. Its translation: CASSPTFGGGPGYGYTF. The V call is TRBV7-9, the J call TRBJ1-2; D is perhaps TRBD1 (5 bases). Germline loops: CDR1 SEHNR, CDR2 FQNEAQ (reference sequence). The V end was cut by 5 bases, the J end by 4 bases, with 23 bases between. The CDR3 contains 17 residues.

This chain links TRBV5-4 with TRBJ1-2; TRBD1 might be the D (6 bases). Germline-derived CDR1 and CDR2 are SGHNT and YYREEE (reference sequence). V lost 4 bases and J 2 bases, leaving 15 bases between the germline ends. The length of the CDR3 is 15 residues. The CDR3 DNA is TGTGCCAGCAGCCAAGACGCCGGACAGAACTATGGCTACACCTTC. This gives the protein CASSQDAGQNYGYTF.

The CDR3 DNA reads as TGCGCCAGCAGCTTGGAAGACGGGGGGATTCGCACAGATACGCAGTATTTT. It yields the protein CASSLEDGGIRTDTQYF. The chain combines TRBV5-1 with TRBJ2-3; 7 nucleotides match TRBD2. Unmatched junction bases numbered 8, after V lost 0 bases and J lost 1 base. The CDR3 is made up of 17 amino acids. In germline, CDR1 is SGHRS, CDR2 YFSETQ.

V and J are TRBV7-9 and TRBJ1-1; no clear D. The CDR3 is 13 residues long. V lost 2 bases to trimming and J lost 1 base, with 5 bases between them. Germline V gene lookup returns CDR1 SEHNR and CDR2 FQNEAQ (reference sequence). CDR3 in amino acids: CASSLYGNTEAFF. Here the CDR3 DNA reads TGTGCCAGCAGCTTATACGGGAACACTGAAGCTTTCTTT.

This clone was detected only once. The chain has TRBV7-9 and TRBJ2-3; D is unclear. V lost 5 bases and J lost 4, with 10 bases in between. Germline V gene sequence: CDR1 SEHNR, CDR2 FQNEAQ (reference sequence). This CDR3 is built from 13 residues. CDR3 protein: CASSPAPADTQYF. DNA for the CDR3: TGTGCCAGCAGCCCCGCCCCGGCAGATACGCAGTATTTT.

The J gene is TRBJ2-7, the V gene TRBV11-2; D unresolved. The CDR3 is made up of 14 amino acids. V was clipped by 4 bases and J by 3 bases, with 13 bases between them. Germline CDR1 and CDR2: SGHAT and FQNNGV. As DNA, the CDR3 is TGTGCCAGCAGCTCCGTTCACTTTTACTACGAGCAGTACTTC. This encodes CASSSVHFYYEQYF.

V gene TRBV5-1 combines with J gene TRBJ1-2; 8 bases align to TRBD1. Germline V CDR1 and CDR2: SGHRS, YFSETQ. This CDR3 is 17 amino acids long. J was trimmed by 4 bases and V by 0 bases; bases with no gene match: 11. In DNA form, the CDR3 reads TGCGCCAGCAGCTTGGTAGGACAGGGTACCGCTCCCTATGGCTACACCTTC. It yields the protein CASSLVGQGTAPYGYTF.

This clone was found once. CDR3 DNA: TGTGCCAGCAGAACAGTTACCTCCTATAATTCACCCCTCCACTTT. Protein product: CASRTVTSYNSPLHF. The chain carries TRBV2 and TRBJ1-6; D is unclear. The CDR3 has 15 residues. Germline CDR1 SNHLY, CDR2 FYNNEI. Trimming removed 6 bases at V and 0 bases at J, with 9 bases between.

The chain joins TRBV7-6 to TRBJ2-5, with a tentative D call TRBD1 (6 bases). The CDR3 contains 15 residues. Germline CDR1 reads SGHVS; CDR2 reads FNYEAQ. V dropped 5 bases and J dropped 2 bases, with 15 bases sitting between them. CDR3 sequence reads: CASSVTGLGQETQYF. Here the CDR3 DNA reads TGTGCCAGCAGCGTCACAGGGCTAGGGCAAGAGACCCAGTACTTC.

This clone was detected ten times or more. The sample has other DNA sequences that encode this CDR3 too. V is TRBV9 and J is TRBJ1-3; no definite D call. This CDR3 has 15 residues. The germline gives CDR1 SGDLS, CDR2 YYNGEE. Trimming pared 5 bases from V and 1 base from J, leaving 13 bases between. CDR3 DNA: TGTGCCAGCAGTAACCGAGCGGTATCTGGAAACACCATATATTTT. Its translation: CASSNRAVSGNTIYF. The variable domain in full, with the rest retrieved from reference TRBV9 and TRBJ1-3, is DSGVTQTPKHLITATGQRVTLRCSPRSGDLSVYWYQQSLDQGLQFLIQYYNGEERAKGNILERFSAQQFPDLHSELNLSSLELGDSALYFCASSNRAVSGNTIYFGEGSWLTVV.

V is TRBV2 and J is TRBJ1-5; D unclear. The ends were cut back, 2 bases at V and 0 bases at J, with 11 bases in the middle. The CDR3 is made up of 16 amino acids. Germline V gives CDR1 SNHLY, CDR2 FYNNEI. The CDR3 loop reads CASSEPDIYSNQPQHF. The CDR3, as DNA: TGTGCCAGCAGTGAACCCGACATTTATAGCAATCAGCCCCAGCATTTT. Full variable domain (rest looked up from reference TRBV2 and TRBJ1-5): EPEVTQTPSHQVTQMGQEVILRCVPISNHLYFYWYRQILGQKVEFLVSFYNNEISEKSEIFDDQFSVERPDGSNFTLKIRSTKLEDSAMYFCASSEPDIYSNQPQHFGDGTRLSIL.

V gene TRBV11-2 combines with J gene TRBJ2-3; the match to TRBD1 covers 8 bases. V was pared by 4 bases and J by 1 base, with 4 bases of the junction left unmatched. The CDR3 has 15 amino acids. Germline V gene sequence: CDR1 SGHAT, CDR2 FQNNGV. CDR3 region: CASSSAGGRTDTQYF. Written as DNA, the CDR3 is TGTGCCAGCAGCTCCGCAGGGGGCCGCACAGATACGCAGTATTTT.

The chain recombines TRBV10-3 with TRBJ1-2; the D is unclear. The ends were cut back, 6 bases at V and 2 bases at J, with 13 bases in the middle. This CDR3 has 14 amino acids. Germline assignment: CDR1 ENHRY and CDR2 SYGVKD. This CDR3 is CAIRPLAVNYGYTF. DNA of the CDR3: TGTGCCATCAGACCCCTGGCAGTAAACTATGGCTACACCTTC.

This chain uses TRBV18 with TRBJ1-2; D is perhaps TRBD1 (6 bases). From germline, CDR1 is KGHSH and CDR2 LQKENI. The CDR3 has 15 amino acids. V dropped 2 bases and J dropped 2 bases, with 12 bases sitting between them. The CDR3 region has the DNA TGTGCCAGCTCACCAACAGGGTGGGAGAACTATGGCTACACCTTC. It codes for CASSPTGWENYGYTF.

The rearrangement links TRBV5-1 to TRBJ2-3; 10 bases match TRBD2. CDR3 length equals 16 residues. V shed 1 base, J shed 5 bases, and the junction held 7 bases outside the gene matches. In germline, CDR1 is SGHRS, CDR2 YFSETQ. As DNA, the CDR3 is TGCGCCAGCAGCTTGCAAGGGACTAGCGCTGAAGATACGCAGTATTTT. Translation gives CASSLQGTSAEDTQYF.

The CDR3 sequence: CATSRDRAGGNHNEQFF. The CDR3 DNA reads TGTGCCACCAGCAGAGATAGAGCGGGGGGAAACCACAATGAGCAGTTCTTC. The chain links TRBV15 to TRBJ2-1, with TRBD2 matching 9 bases. CDR1 is LNHNV and CDR2 is YYDKDF in the germline V gene (reference sequence). CDR3 length equals 17 residues. The V gene end was trimmed by 0 bases and the J gene end by 5 bases; junction bases not matched to a gene: 8.

This sequence joins TRBV5-1 and TRBJ2-7; 10 nucleotides align to TRBD2. CDR1 SGHRS and CDR2 YFSETQ come from the germline V gene. This CDR3 has 15 amino acids. J lost 5 bases, V lost 2 bases, and 7 bases had no gene match. The CDR3 sequence: CASSFGLAGANEQYF. Here the CDR3 DNA reads TGCGCCAGCAGCTTCGGGCTAGCGGGAGCAAACGAGCAGTACTTC.

The chain joins TRBV7-2 to TRBJ1-4, with D possibly being TRBD1 (5 bases). Germline lookup yields CDR1 SGHTA and CDR2 FQGNSA. Trimming removed 5 bases at V and 6 bases at J, with 13 bases between. The CDR3 is made up of 14 amino acids. The CDR3 DNA reads TGTGCCAGCAGCCCCGGGGGAGGGGATGAAAAACTGTTTTTT. Translation: CASSPGGGDEKLFF.

The chain has TRBV19 and TRBJ2-4, with no clear D. This CDR3 is built from 11 residues. Deletions cut 4 bases from V and 7 bases from J, with 5 bases between. Per germline, CDR1 LNHDA and CDR2 SQIVND (reference sequence). This CDR3 reads CASSTRNIQYF. The CDR3 coding sequence is TGTGCCAGTAGTACACGGAACATTCAGTACTTC.

The CDR3 loop reads CASSSNRGGGYTF. The CDR3 nucleotides read TGTGCCAGCAGTAGTAACAGGGGCGGTGGCTACACCTTC. J is TRBJ1-2 and V is TRBV7-2; 7 bases line up with TRBD1. The germline gives CDR1 SGHTA, CDR2 FQGNSA. The CDR3 length is 13 residues. Unmatched junction bases numbered 8, after V lost 6 bases and J lost 7 bases.

The V gene is TRBV20-1, the J gene TRBJ2-1; TRBD2 agrees at 9 bases. Germline V lookup: CDR1 DFQATT, CDR2 SNEGSKA (reference sequence). The CDR3 consists of 11 residues. Trimming took 7 bases from V and 8 from J; bases not matched to a gene: 3. CDR3 nucleotides: TGCAGTGTAAGGACTAGCGATGAGCAGTTCTTC. Its translation: CSVRTSDEQFF.

The chain combines TRBV2 with TRBJ1-5; 8 bases are shared with TRBD1. There are 15 residues in the CDR3. V was pared by 3 bases and J by 6 bases, with 7 bases of the junction left unmatched. Germline V gene lookup returns CDR1 SNHLY and CDR2 FYNNEI. CDR3 in amino acids: CASSEGAGGFQPQHF. The CDR3 DNA is TGTGCCAGCAGTGAGGGCGCAGGGGGCTTTCAGCCCCAGCATTTT. Complete variable domain (other parts from reference TRBV2 and TRBJ1-5): EPEVTQTPSHQVTQMGQEVILRCVPISNHLYFYWYRQILGQKVEFLVSFYNNEISEKSEIFDDQFSVERPDGSNFTLKIRSTKLEDSAMYFCASSEGAGGFQPQHFGDGTRLSIL.

The genes are TRBV7-9 and TRBJ1-3; 7 bases line up with TRBD1. Germline V gene sequence: CDR1 SEHNR, CDR2 FQNEAQ (reference sequence). Unmatched junction bases numbered 2, after V lost 2 bases and J lost 4 bases. The CDR3 has 14 amino acids. The CDR3 sequence is CASSLTGQGNTIYF. DNA for the CDR3: TGTGCCAGCAGCTTAACGGGACAGGGAAACACCATATATTTT.

The chain uses TRBV28 and TRBJ2-7; 9 nucleotides agree with TRBD1. The CDR3 has 16 amino acids. Germline CDR1 and CDR2: MDHEN and SYDVKM. The V and J ends lost 5 bases and 2 bases, in that order; junction bases with no gene match: 10. The CDR3 DNA reads as TGTGCCAGCAGTCCGGACAGGGGATGGGGAACCTACGAGCAGTACTTC. Translating gives CASSPDRGWGTYEQYF.